The 24 T cell receptor beta chains below come from one sample, sequenced in a study of blood T cell repertoires in COVID-19. Clones were read by immunoSEQ multiplex PCR, and TCRdb kept only the in-frame ones, dropping some. The table includes roughly 340,000 clones, around nine tenths detected once. The sample comprised peripheral blood. The receptors derive from a woman in her 70s with COVID-19, enrolled during active disease.

As regards this clone: The same CDR3 arises from other DNA sequences in this sample as well. The rearrangement uses TRBV6-5 and TRBJ1-2; the match to TRBD1 covers 10 bases. Germline V gene data show CDR1 as MNHEY and CDR2 as SVGAGI. The CDR3 length is 15 residues. Unmatched junction bases numbered 5, after V lost 2 bases and J lost 5 bases. The chain's CDR3 is CASSYRDRGLYGYTF. Here the CDR3 DNA reads TGTGCCAGCAGTTACCGGGACAGGGGACTGTATGGCTACACCTTC.

The chain links TRBV5-1 to TRBJ2-3, with D possibly TRBD2 on 6 matching bases. This CDR3 has 16 amino acids. Between the trimmed V and J ends, which lost 0 bases and 2 bases, there was a span of 13 bases. Germline V lookup: CDR1 SGHRS, CDR2 YFSETQ. The CDR3 bases are TGCGCCAGCAGCTTGGGGGGGACTTCCATCACAGATACGCAGTATTTT. Translated: CASSLGGTSITDTQYF.

CDR3 residues: CASRPRGKNIQYF. The CDR3 DNA sequence: TGTGCCAGCAGACCTAGAGGGAAAAACATTCAGTACTTC. The V call is TRBV3-1 (or the pseudogene TRBV3-2), the J call TRBJ2-4; D is perhaps TRBD2 (5 bases). The CDR3 is 13 amino acids. Germline values: CDR1 LGHDT, CDR2 YNNKEL (reference sequence). The V end lost 6 bases, the J end lost 4 bases, and 10 bases lay between the germline ends.

The rearrangement links TRBV7-2 to TRBJ1-2, with D possibly matching TRBD1 (5 bases). Looked up from germline, CDR1 is SGHTA and CDR2 is FQGNSA. The CDR3 is 13 amino acids. V was clipped by 2 bases and J by 5 bases, with 9 bases between them. The CDR3 is CASSLRQIYGYTF. CDR3 in DNA: TGTGCCAGCAGCTTACGACAGATATATGGCTACACCTTC.

This clone was detected only once. V gene TRBV18 combines with J gene TRBJ1-1; 9 bases map to TRBD1. V shed 3 bases and J 1 base; nucleotides not matched to a gene: 3. The V gene's germline CDR1 is KGHSH and CDR2 LQKENI. The CDR3 runs 15 residues. The DNA for the CDR3 is TGTGCCAGCTCACCCTCGACAGGGGGGAACACTGAAGCTTTCTTT. It specifies CASSPSTGGNTEAFF.

This rearrangement joins TRBV28 to TRBJ1-4, with 7 bases identical to TRBD1. CDR3 length: 15 residues. V lost 0 bases, J lost 5 bases, and 3 bases stayed unmatched. The germline V gene has CDR1 MDHEN and CDR2 SYDVKM. CDR3 DNA: TGTGCCAGCAGTTTATGGGGGACAGTGAATGAAAAACTGTTTTTT. This sequence encodes CASSLWGTVNEKLFF.

The J gene is TRBJ2-1, the V gene TRBV2; 15 bases match TRBD2. The junction had 5 bases not matched to a gene; V was cut back by 5 bases and J by 6 bases. CDR3 length: 16 residues. Germline CDR1 reads SNHLY; CDR2 reads FYNNEI. This CDR3 reads CASSRTSGGAVNEQFF. CDR3 in DNA: TGTGCCAGCAGTCGGACTAGCGGGGGGGCGGTCAATGAGCAGTTCTTC.

The V call is TRBV7-2, the J call TRBJ1-3; 10 bases fit TRBD1. The CDR3 length is 15 residues. V lost 3 bases and J lost 4; bases outside the gene matches: 3. Germline CDR1 and CDR2: SGHTA and FQGNSA. CDR3: CASSFWGQGGNTIYF. The DNA for the CDR3 is TGTGCCAGCAGCTTCTGGGGACAGGGGGGAAACACCATATATTTT.

This chain joins TRBV19 and TRBJ1-3; no firm D call. Trimming pared 3 bases from V and 0 bases from J, leaving 9 bases between. Germline assignment: CDR1 LNHDA and CDR2 SQIVND (reference sequence). This CDR3 comprises 15 residues. The CDR3, as DNA: TGTGCCAGTAGTATCTATTCCGCCTCTGGAAACACCATATATTTT. It codes for CASSIYSASGNTIYF.

J is TRBJ2-1 and V is TRBV24-1, with a tentative D call TRBD1 (5 bases). Germline loops: CDR1 KGHDR, CDR2 SFDVKD. The ends were cut back, 4 bases at V and 8 bases at J, with 17 bases in the middle. The CDR3 consists of 15 residues. The CDR3 sequence: CATSDFKGVGDEQFF. The CDR3 bases are TGTGCCACCAGTGACTTTAAAGGGGTTGGAGATGAGCAGTTCTTC.

V gene TRBV2 combines with J gene TRBJ2-3; 14 bases line up with TRBD2. The CDR3 spans 16 residues. The J segment lost 2 bases and the V segment lost 7 bases, leaving 5 bases of the junction unmatched. The germline gives CDR1 SNHLY, CDR2 FYNNEI. The CDR3 DNA reads as TGTGCCAGCATCATGGGACTAGCGGGGGACACAGATACGCAGTATTTT. Protein product: CASIMGLAGDTDTQYF.

This sequence joins TRBV28 and TRBJ2-7, with D tentatively TRBD2 (6 bases). V dropped 5 bases and J dropped 0 bases, with 11 bases sitting between them. Germline CDR1 is MDHEN and CDR2 is SYDVKM. CDR3 length equals 14 residues. This CDR3 reads CASSAGGPSYEQYF. The CDR3 DNA reads TGTGCCAGCAGTGCCGGGGGTCCCTCCTACGAGCAGTACTTC.

The rearrangement joins TRBV13 to TRBJ2-1, with TRBD2 matching 10 bases. V lost 0 bases, J lost 4 bases, and 9 bases stayed unmatched. The CDR3 extends over 18 amino acids. The germline CDR1 and CDR2 sequences are PRHDT and FYEKMQ (reference sequence). The CDR3 is CASSLGESGGAGYNEQFF. In nucleotides, the CDR3 is TGTGCCAGCAGCTTAGGCGAAAGCGGGGGGGCCGGATACAATGAGCAGTTCTTC.

The V call is TRBV5-1, the J call TRBJ1-1; D uncertain. CDR3 length equals 13 residues. Between the trimmed V and J ends, which lost 0 bases and 10 bases, there was a span of 13 bases. Germline assignment: CDR1 SGHRS and CDR2 YFSETQ. The CDR3 is CASSLVSGIGAFF. CDR3 DNA: TGCGCCAGCAGCTTGGTGTCAGGAATCGGAGCTTTCTTT.

The chain links TRBV27 to TRBJ2-7; 10 bases fit TRBD1. With V trimmed by 3 bases and J by 6 bases, 2 bases remained unmatched. The CDR3 is made up of 13 amino acids. Germline V gives CDR1 MNHEY, CDR2 SMNVEV (reference sequence). DNA of the CDR3: TGTGCCAGCAGTTTGTGGGACAGGGGCGAGCAGTACTTC. Translating it yields CASSLWDRGEQYF.

As regards this clone: Other DNA sequences within the sample encode an identical CDR3. V is TRBV7-3 and J is TRBJ1-1; 8 bases map to TRBD1. CDR3 length equals 14 residues. Trimming took 4 bases from V and 5 from J; bases not matched to a gene: 6. From germline, CDR1 is SGHTA and CDR2 FQGTGA. Here the CDR3 DNA reads TGTGCCAGCAGCTCCCAGGGGGCTGGGACTGAAGCTTTCTTT. It translates to CASSSQGAGTEAFF.

V usage is TRBV4-2 and J usage is TRBJ1-2; tentative D call: TRBD1 (6 bases). V lost 4 bases, J lost 4 bases, and 16 bases lay in between. The CDR3 totals 15 residues. Germline V gives CDR1 LGHNA, CDR2 YNFKEQ. CDR3 nucleotide sequence: TGTGCCAGCAGCCCGACGGGCGGACAGCCCTATGGCTACACCTTC. It specifies CASSPTGGQPYGYTF.

The V call is TRBV5-6, the J call TRBJ1-6; 7 bases line up with TRBD1. CDR3 length: 15 residues. The ends lost 0 bases at V and 7 bases at J; junction bases unmatched: 4. Germline V lookup: CDR1 SGHDT, CDR2 YYEEEE. The CDR3 nucleotides read TGTGCCAGCAGCTTGGGGTCAGGGGGAAATTCACCCCTCCACTTT. This translates into CASSLGSGGNSPLHF.

The rearrangement links TRBV6-2 or TRBV6-3 to TRBJ2-2, with D tentatively TRBD1 (6 bases). This CDR3 spans 17 amino acids. Germline assignment: CDR1 MNHEY and CDR2 SVGEGT. The V end lost 4 bases, the J end lost 5 bases, and 20 bases lay between the germline ends. The CDR3 nucleotides read TGTGCCAGCAGTTCTTTTGGGGGCCCCTCAAAGACCGGGGAGCTGTTTTTT. It encodes CASSSFGGPSKTGELFF.

J is TRBJ2-1 and V is TRBV7-3, with TRBD2 matching 11 bases. The length of the CDR3 is 17 residues. With V trimmed by 1 base and J by 3 bases, 5 bases remained unmatched. Germline V gene data show CDR1 as SGHTA and CDR2 as FQGTGA. Here the CDR3 DNA reads TGTGCCAGCAGCTTAAGTCCTAGCGGGGGGTTCTACAATGAGCAGTTCTTC. It codes for CASSLSPSGGFYNEQFF.

V and J are TRBV3-1 (or the pseudogene TRBV3-2) and TRBJ1-2; D might be TRBD1 (5 bases). V shed 4 bases and J shed 8 bases, with 14 bases lying between them. Germline CDR1 LGHDT, CDR2 YNNKEL (reference sequence). The CDR3 spans 13 residues. The CDR3 nucleotides read TGTGCCAGCAGCCCTGTGGGGCCCGAGGGCTACACCTTC. This gives the protein CASSPVGPEGYTF.

This chain uses TRBV18 with TRBJ1-2; the match to TRBD1 covers 8 bases. V dropped 4 bases and J dropped 4; count of bases not matched to a gene: 5. There are 14 residues in the CDR3. CDR1 is KGHSH, CDR2 LQKENI, per germline. DNA of the CDR3: TGTGCCAGCTCACTAGGACAGGGAGGCTATGGCTACACCTTC. This sequence encodes CASSLGQGGYGYTF.

This clone was seen once. The rearrangement joins TRBV19 to TRBJ2-1; D may be TRBD2 (6 bases). The CDR3 is 16 amino acids. In germline, CDR1 is LNHDA, CDR2 SQIVND (reference sequence). V lost 1 base and J 7 bases, leaving 17 bases between the germline ends. In nucleotides, the CDR3 is TGTGCCAGTAGTATAGTTCTCGGGACTGGATGGAATGAGCAGTTCTTC. This codes for CASSIVLGTGWNEQFF.

The rearrangement joins TRBV29-1 to TRBJ1-1; a weak D match, TRBD1 (5 bases). V lost 3 bases to trimming and J lost 4 bases, with 9 bases between them. In germline, CDR1 is SQVTM, CDR2 ANQGSEA. CDR3 length: 12 amino acids. The CDR3 region has the DNA TGCAGCGTTGAGATGGGGGGCACTGAAGCTTTCTTT. Translated, it gives CSVEMGGTEAFF.